The source of this T cell receptor (beta chain) is a study of blood T cell repertoires in COVID-19. The V and J ends lost 5 bases and 0 bases respectively, with 11 bases between them. This CDR3 region has 15 residues. Per germline, CDR1 SGHRS and CDR2 YFSETQ. Sequencing was performed with immunoSEQ multiplex PCR; in TCRdb, only in-frame clones are kept and a portion is missing. The sample contains over 110,000 clones, 75% to 85% of which appear only once. The sequence derives from a man between 65 and 85 years old who had recovered from COVID-19. The V gene is TRBV5-1, the J gene TRBJ2-2, with D uncertain. Source material: peripheral blood. The CDR3 DNA reads as TGCGCCAGCAGAACTGGCGGAACGAACACCGGGGAGCTGTTTTTT. Amino acid sequence: CASRTGGTNTGELFF.